This T cell receptor beta chain was sequenced during a study of Graves' ophthalmopathy and Graves' hyperthyroidism (dated by TCRdb to 2016 to 2018). Regarding the research as a whole: Peripheral blood was collected before any treatment was given, at the time of initial diagnosis. To explore V-J signatures distinguishing ophthalmopathy from hyperthyroidism, a discovery set of roughly 98 patients (about 43 ophthalmopathy, roughly 60 stable hyperthyroidism) was enrolled. TCR beta repertoire signatures were used to distinguish Graves' ophthalmopathy from Graves' hyperthyroidism and to predict progression to ophthalmopathy. Following sample collection, hyperthyroidism patients were given methimazole at a starting dose of 30 mg daily, and ophthalmopathy patients were given high-dose intravenous methylprednisolone. An independent validation cohort comprised 18 to 20 hyperthyroidism patients and some 16 patients who later progressed from hyperthyroidism to ophthalmopathy. The 95 to 100 discovery patients were randomly divided into training and test sets at a 7:3 ratio. In more than five hyperthyroidism patients, T-cell repertoires of thyroid tissue and blood were compared. In total, 120 to 150 blood samples were TCR-sequenced: around 42 ophthalmopathy, some 72 hyperthyroidism and roughly 17 hyperthyroidism-to-ophthalmopathy patients. Results the study describes overall, beyond this receptor: Most expanded thyroid clonotypes with frequency above 0.001 were also detected in blood, suggesting blood repertoires may reflect the thyroid immune response. In cross-validation, the 13-signature model distinguished ophthalmopathy from stable hyperthyroidism with around 86% sensitivity and roughly 84% specificity, while in the test set the corresponding values were approximately 80% and 75%. Sample size was not predetermined statistically, and investigators were not blinded to group allocation. In validation, the model predicted ophthalmopathy progression with about 64% sensitivity and roughly 72% specificity; around twelve predicted patients were CT-confirmed with GO in a median of approximately six months.

The CDR3 length is 14 residues, termini included. Of the read, only the CDR3 DNA is kept; its 42 bases are in frame from base 1. Between the V and J ends, shortened by 8 bases and 2 bases respectively, the junction contains 15 bases. From the germline V gene, CDR1 is SNHLY and CDR2 is FYNNEI. This clonotype was detected ten times or more. Which antigen it targets is not known. Because it lacks the conserved phenylalanine or tryptophan at the end, this CDR3 is likely a read error. The ophthalmopathy patients had moderately to severely active disease, with a Clinical Activity Score of 3 or higher, a NOSPECS grade of 4 or higher, and a disease duration of less than 3 months. Patients with other autoimmune diseases, uncontrolled infections, pregnancy or lactation were excluded. Diagnosis relied on clinical symptoms, serum thyroxine, TRAb, thyroid ultrasound and orbital computed tomography. Using Ficoll-Paque density gradient centrifugation, PBMCs were isolated from 10 ml of fresh peripheral blood. Trizol reagent was used to extract the total RNA, and its quality was then checked on an Agilent 2100 Bioanalyzer.

For repertoire sequencing, the TCR beta CDR3 regions were amplified from RNA transcripts. The first round was an RT-PCR using HTBI primers with the Qiagen OneStep RT-PCR kit, and this first round was followed by a second-round multiplex PCR, then size selection and purification. Libraries were sequenced on an Illumina HiSeq2000 using paired-end 100 bp reads. On the authors' methods: SOAPnuke was used to process the reads, removing any read that contained adapters or uncalled bases, had a mean Phred below 15, or lacked an exact match to the constant primer or identifier. COPE v1.2.5 was used to merge high-quality paired reads. Each unique nucleotide sequence was treated as a clonotype, and MiTCR v1.1 was used to align the clonotypes to the IMGT TRB V, D and J references. The analysis was limited to V-J combinations with a frequency above 0.0001, which together covered more than 98% of repertoires. For each V-J combination, a TCR clonal expansion and chaos score was defined as the ratio of F50 clonal expansion to chaos observed in the TCRdist matrix. Welch's t-statistics and random forest were used to reduce the features to about a dozen V-J combinations, which were then used as input to a naive Bayes classifier. The similarity between thyroid and blood repertoires was quantified using the Morisita-Horn index. TCRdb itself trimmed the public reads at Q25 with fastp, ran MiXCR and retained productive beta chains. Merged by CDR3 protein, the rows form single entries marked with the most common genes and DNA. These V and J calls are TCRdb output, not the study's own analysis. This sample has about 220,000 distinct CDR3 sequences in its table, and roughly 21% of those were observed once. The top ten clones comprise roughly 40% of the sample.

The receptor was derived from a woman between 45 and 60 years old with Graves' ophthalmopathy. Donor details come from another sample of the same person, matched by shared clones. Sample: peripheral blood. The rearranged chain carries TRBV2 and TRBJ1-1; TRBD1 might be the D gene, on 6 matching bases. This receptor carries the CDR3 CASGKQGQNTEAFS. The nucleotide sequence is TGTGCCAGCGGAAAACAGGGTCAAAACACTGAAGCTTTCTCT.